The 6 T cell receptor beta chains listed next were all sequenced from one sample in a study of T-cell reconstitution after alpha-beta-depleted transplantation in children. TCRbeta library construction was performed incorporating unique molecular identifiers. TCRdb reanalysed the PCR reads using MiXCR and keeps one entry per CDR3 protein. The sample lists more than 90,000 distinct CDR3 sequences; 6.5% to 8.5% were seen once. Sequenced here: PBMCs from the stem cell graft donor, sampled from the stem cell graft. Every receptor here comes from a human donor who donated a stem cell graft to a child with congenital amegakaryocytic thrombocytopenia.

This clonotype is medium-sized by share. The genes are TRBV5-1 and TRBJ2-1; no definite D call. V lost 4 bases and J lost 0, with 8 bases in between. This CDR3 spans 14 amino acids. Germline assignment: CDR1 SGHRS and CDR2 YFSETQ. DNA for the CDR3: TGCGCCAGCAGCCGGCCCAGCTCCTACAATGAGCAGTTCTTC. Its protein product is CASSRPSSYNEQFF.

The rearrangement joins TRBV25-1 to TRBJ1-6; D is ambiguous. Looked up from germline, CDR1 is MGHDK and CDR2 is SYGVNS. The CDR3 sequence is 15 residues long. V was clipped by 4 bases and J by 6 bases, with 13 bases between them. CDR3 protein: CASSASGFPNSPLHF. CDR3 sequence (DNA): TGTGCCAGCAGTGCGTCGGGATTTCCTAATTCACCCCTCCACTTT.

This clonotype was observed at least ten times. The chain uses TRBV5-1 and TRBJ2-7; D may match TRBD1 or TRBD2 (5 bases each). The CDR3 has 14 residues. V lost 1 base to trimming and J lost 3 bases, with 11 bases between them. CDR1 is SGHRS, CDR2 YFSETQ, per germline. The DNA of the CDR3 is TGCGCCAGCAGCTTGTCCGGGACGGTCTACGAGCAGTACTTC. Translation gives CASSLSGTVYEQYF.

This clonotype was picked up many times. V usage is TRBV5-6 and J usage is TRBJ2-3; 7 positions agree with TRBD2. Per germline, CDR1 SGHDT and CDR2 YYEEEE. The CDR3 length is 15 residues. The V and J ends lost 2 bases and 1 base, in that order; junction bases with no gene match: 4. CDR3 residues: CASSFPSGGTDTQYF. CDR3 DNA sequence: TGTGCCAGCAGCTTCCCTAGCGGAGGCACAGATACGCAGTATTTT.

This clonotype was recorded at least ten times. The genes are TRBV20-1 and TRBJ2-2; TRBD2 might be the D (5 bases). Trimming stripped 5 bases from V and 6 bases from J, with 16 bases between. There are 14 residues in the CDR3. Germline V CDR1 and CDR2: DFQATT, SNEGSKA (reference sequence). The CDR3 bases are TGCAGTGCTCATGAGGGCTCTCGACCCGGGGAGCTGTTTTTT. It translates to CSAHEGSRPGELFF.

The sample holds many counts of this clonotype. The V call is TRBV4-1, the J call TRBJ1-2; the D is unclear. Trimming removed 0 bases from V and 6 bases from J, with 20 bases in between. Per the germline V gene, CDR1 is MGHRA and CDR2 is YSYEKL. CDR3 length: 17 amino acids. CDR3 nucleotide sequence: TGCGCCAGCAGCCAAGATCCTCGATGGGTACGGGAAAATGGCTACACCTTC. It codes for CASSQDPRWVRENGYTF.